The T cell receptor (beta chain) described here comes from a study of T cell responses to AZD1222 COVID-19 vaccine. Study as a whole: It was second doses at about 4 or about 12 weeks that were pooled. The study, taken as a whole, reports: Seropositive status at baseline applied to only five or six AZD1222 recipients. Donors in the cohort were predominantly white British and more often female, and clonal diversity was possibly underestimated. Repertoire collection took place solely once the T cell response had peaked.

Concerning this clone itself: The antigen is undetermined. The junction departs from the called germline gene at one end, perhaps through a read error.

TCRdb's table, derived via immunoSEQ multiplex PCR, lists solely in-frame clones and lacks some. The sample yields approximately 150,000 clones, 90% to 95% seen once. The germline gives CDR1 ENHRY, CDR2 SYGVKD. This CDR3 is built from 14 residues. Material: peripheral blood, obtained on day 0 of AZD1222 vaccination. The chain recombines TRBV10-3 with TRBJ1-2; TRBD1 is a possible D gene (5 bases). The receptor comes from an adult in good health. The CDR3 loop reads CATSDPRDSYGYTF. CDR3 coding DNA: TGTGCCACCAGTGACCCCAGGGATTCCTATGGCTACACCTTC.